Below, 21 T cell receptor beta chains from the same sample are listed, as sequenced in a study of T-cell reconstitution after alpha-beta-depleted transplantation in children. Unique molecular identifiers featured in how the TCRbeta library was prepared. TCRdb used MiXCR to reprocess the PCR reads, holding one entry per CDR3 protein. The sample has fewer than 550,000 distinct CDR3 sequences; over 9.5% are singletons. Here the sequenced sample was PBMCs, taken before TCRalphabeta/CD19-depleted stem cell transplant. These receptors came from a child under 10 years old with inherited bone marrow failure, due to receive a stem cell transplant.

Of note for this clonotype: A much larger clone differs by one base, so this may be a read error. The CDR3 does not close with the conserved phenylalanine or tryptophan, likely indicating a read error. The chain recombines TRBV29-1 with TRBJ2-1, with TRBD1 matching over 7 bases. CDR3 length equals 13 residues. Per the germline V gene, CDR1 is SQVTM and CDR2 is ANQGSEA. With 6 bases clipped from V and 5 bases from J, the junction kept 7 bases outside the gene matches. CDR3 coding DNA: TGCAGCGTAGACGGGCAGGGGGACAATGAGCAGTTCCTC. It codes for CSVDGQGDNEQFL.

This clonotype occurred many times. This chain joins TRBV4-3 and TRBJ2-1, with TRBD1 identical over 7 bases. Germline CDR1 is LGHNA and CDR2 is YSLEER. V shed 5 bases, J shed 0 bases, and the junction held 7 bases outside the gene matches. The CDR3 contains 16 residues. The CDR3 nucleotides are TGCGCCAGCAGCGAACTGGGACAGAGCTCCTACAATGAGCAGTTCTTC. Amino acid sequence: CASSELGQSSYNEQFF.

This clonotype was found many times. The rearrangement links TRBV10-3 to TRBJ2-3; 9 nucleotides line up with TRBD2. V dropped 6 bases and J dropped 4; count of bases not matched to a gene: 8. The CDR3 spans 15 residues. Germline loops: CDR1 ENHRY, CDR2 SYGVKD. The CDR3 sequence: CAIRANSGSSDTQYF. Here the CDR3 DNA reads TGTGCCATCAGAGCCAATAGCGGGAGCTCAGATACGCAGTATTTT.

The genes are TRBV5-4 and TRBJ2-7, with 11 nucleotides matching TRBD2. Germline trimming cut 4 bases from V and 5 bases from J; bases unmatched to any gene: 5. Germline CDR1 SGHNT, CDR2 YYREEE (reference sequence). The CDR3 has 14 amino acids. In DNA form, the CDR3 reads TGTGCCAGCAGCCACGGGACTAGCGGCGACGAGCAGTACTTC. This encodes CASSHGTSGDEQYF.

In its sample, this clonotype was seen many times. The chain uses TRBV7-9 and TRBJ2-5; D unclear. Germline CDR1 reads SEHNR; CDR2 reads FQNEAQ (reference sequence). Between the trimmed V and J ends, which lost 5 bases and 4 bases, there was a span of 11 bases. This CDR3 is 13 amino acids long. Here the CDR3 DNA reads TGTGCCAGCAGCCAGACCGAAGGAGAGACCCAGTACTTC. Translated, it gives CASSQTEGETQYF.

This clonotype has a count of ten or more. V usage is TRBV7-9 and J usage is TRBJ2-1; D is ambiguous. Germline CDR1 and CDR2: SEHNR and FQNEAQ (reference sequence). The CDR3 is 16 residues long. V dropped 5 bases and J dropped 4 bases, with 18 bases sitting between them. CDR3 sequence: CASSPGPLSEYNEQFF. DNA for the CDR3: TGTGCCAGCAGCCCTGGACCTTTAAGCGAATACAATGAGCAGTTCTTC. The full variable domain, rest sourced from reference TRBV7-9 and TRBJ2-1, is DTGVSQNPRHKITKRGQNVTFRCDPISEHNRLYWYRQTLGQGPEFLTYFQNEAQLEKSRLLSDRFSAERPKGSFSTLEIQRTEQGDSAMYLCASSPGPLSEYNEQFFGPGTRLTVL.

This clonotype has a count of ten or more. V gene TRBV20-1 combines with J gene TRBJ2-1; the match to TRBD2 covers 10 bases. The germline V gene has CDR1 DFQATT and CDR2 SNEGSKA (reference sequence). CDR3 size: 16 residues. V was clipped by 0 bases and J by 8 bases; unmatched bases: 10. The CDR3 loop is CSARDTGTSVVDEQFF. In DNA, the CDR3 is TGCAGTGCTAGAGATACCGGGACTAGCGTAGTCGATGAGCAGTTCTTC.

This clonotype was observed a handful of times. V gene TRBV19 combines with J gene TRBJ2-5; 14 positions match TRBD2. V lost 4 bases and J lost 2; bases outside the gene matches: 9. Germline loops: CDR1 LNHDA, CDR2 SQIVND (reference sequence). This CDR3 spans 18 amino acids. CDR3 sequence reads: CASSKGTSGSFWQETQYF. The CDR3, as DNA: TGTGCCAGTAGTAAGGGGACTAGCGGGAGTTTTTGGCAAGAGACCCAGTACTTC.

Many counts were recorded for this clonotype. The junction differs from germline at one of its ends, possibly a read error. This chain uses TRBV27 with TRBJ2-7; the D gene is possibly TRBD1 (7 bases). CDR1 MNHEY and CDR2 SMNVEV come from the germline V gene (reference sequence). This CDR3 has 14 amino acids. CDR3 DNA sequence: TGTGTCAGCAGTTGGGCGGGACAGAACTACGAGCAGTACTTC. It specifies CVSSWAGQNYEQYF.

This clonotype was picked up many times. This sequence joins TRBV18 and TRBJ2-4; TRBD2 aligns across 7 bases. CDR3 size: 16 residues. Looked up from germline, CDR1 is KGHSH and CDR2 is LQKENI. Trimming at V came to 3 bases and at J to 2 bases, leaving 7 bases not matched to a gene. CDR3 DNA sequence: TGTGCCAGCTCACCCGGCGGCGGGGGATCCAAAAACATTCAGTACTTC. Translation: CASSPGGGGSKNIQYF.

The rearrangement joins TRBV12-3 or TRBV12-4 to TRBJ1-2; a weak D match, TRBD1 (6 bases). The CDR3 has 13 amino acids. Trimming shortened V by 6 bases and J by 6 bases, and 14 bases separated the two germline ends. CDR3 nucleotide sequence: TGTGCCAGCAGCCCCAACAGGGTTGATGGCTACACCTTC. It yields the protein CASSPNRVDGYTF.

This clonotype was detected a few times. The chain uses TRBV4-3 and TRBJ2-3; perhaps TRBD2 as D (6 bases). The CDR3 runs to 13 residues. Deletions cut 1 base from V and 5 bases from J, with 7 bases between. The V gene's germline CDR1 is LGHNA and CDR2 YSLEER. This chain's CDR3 is CASSQVSGDTQYF. Written as DNA, the CDR3 is TGCGCCAGCAGCCAAGTTAGCGGAGATACGCAGTATTTT.

This clonotype was recorded many times. V usage is TRBV24-1 and J usage is TRBJ2-1, with 7 bases identical to TRBD2. The CDR3 covers 14 residues. With 5 bases clipped from V and 4 bases from J, the junction kept 4 bases outside the gene matches. Germline V gives CDR1 KGHDR, CDR2 SFDVKD. DNA for the CDR3: TGTGCCACCAGTGGGTGGGAGGGTTACAATGAGCAGTTCTTC. This translates into CATSGWEGYNEQFF.

Many counts were recorded for this clonotype. V and J are TRBV12-3 or TRBV12-4 and TRBJ2-3, with TRBD2 matching over 7 bases. This CDR3 contains 16 residues. The J segment lost 5 bases and the V segment lost 5 bases, leaving 13 bases of the junction unmatched. In DNA form, the CDR3 reads TGTGCCAGCAGTCGACCTACTAGCGTCGAGGGAGATACGCAGTATTTT. Its protein product is CASSRPTSVEGDTQYF.

Many counts were recorded for this clonotype. This chain uses TRBV6-1 with TRBJ2-3, with no clear D. The V gene's germline CDR1 is MNHNS and CDR2 SASEGT. V was pared by 6 bases and J by 2 bases, with 18 bases between. This CDR3 has 16 amino acids. The CDR3 sequence is CASSVIVGPFTDTQYF. The CDR3 nucleotides read TGTGCCAGCAGCGTCATAGTAGGGCCCTTCACAGATACGCAGTATTTT.

This clonotype was counted at least ten times. The genes are TRBV29-1 and TRBJ2-1, with D unclear. Per the germline V gene, CDR1 is SQVTM and CDR2 is ANQGSEA. V was trimmed by 3 bases and J by 8 bases, leaving 14 bases between them. The length of the CDR3 is 13 residues. This chain's CDR3 is CSVDFLALDEQFF. CDR3 nucleotides: TGCAGCGTTGATTTTCTGGCGTTGGATGAGCAGTTCTTC.

The V gene is TRBV25-1, the J gene TRBJ1-2; no reliable D call. The CDR3 spans 14 residues. Germline V CDR1 and CDR2: MGHDK, SYGVNS. V shed 0 bases and J shed 3 bases, with 8 bases lying between them. The CDR3 DNA is TGTGCCAGCAGTGAATACGGGCTAGACTATGGCTACACCTTC. This sequence encodes CASSEYGLDYGYTF.

The CDR3 here is CASSGRRSLTDNEQFF. In DNA form, the CDR3 reads TGTGCCAGTTCGGGACGGCGCTCCCTTACGGACAATGAGCAGTTCTTC. The V and J genes are TRBV7-2 and TRBJ2-1, with D perhaps given as TRBD1 or TRBD2 (5 bases each). There are 16 residues in the CDR3. V gave up 9 bases and J gave up 5 bases, with 23 bases separating them. Germline values: CDR1 SGHTA, CDR2 FQGNSA.

The J gene is TRBJ1-1, the V gene TRBV4-3; D remains unclear. Trimming left V 1 base short and J 0 bases short, with 9 bases between. Germline-derived CDR1 and CDR2 are LGHNA and YSLEER. The CDR3 is 15 amino acids. CDR3: CASSQVRRVNTEAFF. Written as DNA, the CDR3 is TGCGCCAGCAGCCAAGTGCGGCGGGTGAACACTGAAGCTTTCTTT.

This clonotype was counted ten times or more. The V gene is TRBV7-9, the J gene TRBJ2-1, with D uncertain. The V end was cut by 0 bases, the J end by 3 bases, with 12 bases between. Germline V gene data show CDR1 as SEHNR and CDR2 as FQNEAQ (reference sequence). CDR3 length equals 16 residues. This CDR3 is CASSLAQGRNYNEQFF. The CDR3, as DNA: TGTGCCAGCAGCTTAGCGCAAGGTAGAAACTACAATGAGCAGTTCTTC.

J is TRBJ2-7 and V is TRBV14; D is unclear. Germline assignment: CDR1 SGHDN and CDR2 FVKESK. V dropped 0 bases and J dropped 0 bases, with 12 bases sitting between them. The CDR3 loop spans 16 amino acids. CDR3 amino acids: CASSQDTVLSSYEQYF. CDR3 sequence (DNA): TGTGCCAGCAGCCAAGATACGGTCCTTAGCTCCTACGAGCAGTACTTC.